The rows below give T cell receptor beta chains drawn from one sample of a study of control samples from healthy donors and cancer patients. Profiled with immunoSEQ multiplex PCR; TCRdb holds only in-frame clones, not every one. Of approximately 100,000 clones in the sample, around nine tenths were seen once. The specimen was blood. The receptor set was obtained from a woman in her forties or fifties in good health. Each CDR3 is given with its conserved first and last residue. D genes are given only for firm matches. Some rows have no size entry. The others give once, few or many, or a class for an expanded clone.

>TRBJ1-6|TRBV12-3/TRBV12-4|once|-
TGTGCCAGCAAAGGGCAGGGAGGCTCACCCCTCCACTTT
CASKGQGGSPLHF
>TRBJ1-4|TRBV5-6|-|TRBD1
TGTGCCAGCAGCCGCACAGGGGTCACTAATGAAAAACTGTTTTTT
CASSRTGVTNEKLFF
>TRBJ2-3|TRBV5-4|-|TRBD2
TGTGCCAGCAGCTTTGTTCTAGCGGGGGTGAGTTTAGAAGATACGCAGTATTTT
CASSFVLAGVSLEDTQYF
>TRBJ2-1|TRBV7-9|-|-
TGTGCCAGCATAATGGAGGGGAGCCCCTACAATGAGCAGTTCTTC
CASIMEGSPYNEQFF
>TRBJ1-6|TRBV18|-|-
TGTGCCAGCTCACCGACGGGGAACTCACCCCTCCACTTT
CASSPTGNSPLHF
>TRBJ2-7|TRBV19|-|-
TGTGCCAGTAGTGAGACACCAACCTACGAGCAGTACTTC
CASSETPTYEQYF
>TRBJ1-2|TRBV5-1|-|-
TGCGCCAGCAGCTGGGATTACGGTGGCTACACCTTC
CASSWDYGGYTF
>TRBJ2-2|TRBV30|-|TRBD2
TGTGCCTGCCCTAGCGGATTGAACACCGGGGAGCTGTTTTTT
CACPSGLNTGELFF
>TRBJ2-5|TRBV6-6|-|TRBD2
TGTGCCTCCCTAGGCACTAGCGGGGGGTTTCAAGAGACCCAGTACTTC
CASLGTSGGFQETQYF
>TRBJ1-2|TRBV6-2/TRBV6-3|-|-
TGTGCCAGCAGTTTTTTCGGCAGAACCTATGGCTACACCTTC
CASSFFGRTYGYTF
>TRBJ2-3|TRBV6-5|-|-
TGTGCCAGCAGTTACTCGGAGGGGACAGATACGCAGTATTTT
CASSYSEGTDTQYF
>TRBJ2-2|TRBV19|-|TRBD2
TGTGCCAGTCCACCTCCTAGACTAGCGGTGAACACCGGGGAGCTGTTTTTT
CASPPPRLAVNTGELFF
>TRBJ2-1|TRBV6-5|-|TRBD2
TGTGCCAGCAGTTACAGCGGGGGCTCCTACAATGAGCAGTTCTTC
CASSYSGGSYNEQFF
>TRBJ1-5|TRBV7-3|-|-
TGTGCCAGCAGCTTAACTCCAGGGAAGGGGGAACATTTT
CASSLTPGKGEHF
>TRBJ1-3|TRBV30|-|-
TGTGCCTGGAGAGAAATCCAGGGAAACACCATATATTTT
CAWREIQGNTIYF
>TRBJ2-1|TRBV7-2|-|TRBD2
TGTGCCAGCAGCATTCTAGCGGGATTTACGGATGAGCAGTTCTTC
CASSILAGFTDEQFF